This TCR beta chain was found in a study of shared clonotypes between healthy human individuals (dated by TCRdb to 2019 to 2021). For the wider study: The cohort included three men and a couple of women between 18 and 49 years of age. Per donor, three plates each were used for CD4 naive and CD4 memory, two for CD8 naive, and one for CD8 memory. Blood TCR repertoires of five healthy adults were deeply sequenced to estimate repertoire size and the extent of clonotype sharing between individuals. To increase sequencing depth and limit assay-specific biases, different laboratories used diverse techniques to prepare libraries and sequence TCR repertoires. Leukapheresis yielded between about 0.85 and 10 billion PBMCs per donor. Overall study outcomes, separate from this receptor: The small number of donors limited the genetic and exposure-history diversity represented. Only blood was sampled, and tissue TCR repertoires likely differ from those in blood. Pairwise subsampling indicated that sequencing depth was expected to affect the degree of clonotype sharing among donors. Naive subsets generally had larger estimated clonotype richness than memory subsets. Incomplete sequencing was indicated by rarefaction of sorted-subset datasets, despite the large sequencing depth. Higher generation probabilities were observed for clonotypes shared by all four sorted-subset donors than for non-shared clonotypes. Sharing across a few donors was observed for approximately 5% of naive CD4, over 3% of naive CD8, 2% to 2.5% of memory CD4, and roughly 0.4% of memory CD8 clonotypes.

About this clone itself: The target of this receptor is not known. Per-nucleotide qualities are absent, and no much larger clonotype sits a single base away.

CDR1 and CDR2, per the germline V gene, are LGHNA and YSLEER. The CDR3 measures 15 amino acids from cysteine to phenylalanine. Of the read, only the CDR3 DNA is kept; its 45 bases are in frame from base 1. Trimming at the junction amounts to 3 bases on V and 0 bases on J, and the germline ends lie 9 bases apart. Using the deep immunoSEQ assay, multiplex PCR amplified TCR CDR3 regions from genomic DNA. Genomic DNA extracted from each cell subset was distributed evenly over all wells of several immunoSEQ 96-well plates, and each plate served as one replicate. Each replicate PCR for sorted subsets received about 210 ng genomic DNA, equal to about 29,000 T cell genomes. Purified libraries were quantified with a Qubit 3.0 fluorometer, sized on a Bioanalyzer 2100, and re-quantified with the KAPA Library Quantification kit. Each immunoSEQ 96-well plate was sequenced on its own single-read 150-cycle Illumina NextSeq 550 flow cell. On the study's bioinformatics: Because only junctional sequences without quality scores were contained in the immunoSEQ output, filtering matching that applied to full-length reads could not be performed. Sequences were annotated with PyIR, a Python wrapper for IgBLAST v1.9, and V/J genes and CDR3 were assigned using IMGT germline references. Any read was removed if the V/J assignment was weak (E-value above 1e-6), the CDR3 was missing, or the read contained stop codons, out-of-frame junctions, or ambiguous translated residues. V3J clonotypes were defined as sequences sharing the same inferred V gene, J gene, and CDR3 amino acid sequence. Percentage overlap between repertoires was calculated by dividing the number of shared unique clonotypes by the size of the smaller repertoire. RTK rarefaction, the Chao1 estimator, and Recon v2.1 estimates of unobserved clonotypes were used to assess repertoire richness. Generation probabilities for all TCRbeta clonotypes obtained by the gDNA method from four donors were computed using OLGA. TCRdb's version of the immuneACCESS table is confined to in-frame rearrangements and falls short of the full clone set. An unresolved V gene accounts for under half of the shortfall where checked; the remainder is of unknown origin. V and J calls and clone size follow that table, whereas D and trimming were derived from the DNA. This sample gives around 1.4 million clones in total; 98% to 99% of them show up just once. The ten biggest clones cover about 0.4% of the sample.

The donors were healthy, HIV-negative adults with no recently reported acute infections or vaccinations. Every donor was a Caucasian adult residing in Nashville, Tennessee, USA. CD4+ T cells were enriched by magnetic negative selection; naive cells were then positively selected on CD45RA, and the negative fraction formed the memory subset. Blood was collected by leukapheresis, and PBMCs were isolated by Ficoll-Histopaque density gradient centrifugation and then cryopreserved in liquid nitrogen vapor phase. Analytical flow cytometry was used to check the purity and quantity of every magnetically sorted T cell population. From each sorted fraction, genomic DNA was isolated and quantified by UV absorbance on a Nanodrop 2000c.

The sample taken for sequencing was naive CD4+ T cells sorted from blood. Per the publication, the cell subset or site label means: CD45RA+ positively selected. The chain joins TRBV4-3 to TRBJ1-3; the D gene assignment is ambiguous. The sequence came from a man aged 25 to 45 in good health. The CDR3 protein is CASSQTHRSGNTIYF. The DNA reads TGCGCCAGCAGCCAGACCCATCGCTCTGGAAACACCATATATTTT.